This T cell receptor beta chain is drawn from a study of cytomegalovirus exposure and HLA in healthy donors. The study's findings and limits: The authors assumed roughly uniform sequencing depth across donors for presence/absence analyses. The study listed 150 to 200 cytomegalovirus-associated TCR beta chains. As confirmed in vitro, three CMV-associated chains were specific for CMV antigens.

Regarding this clone: Its specificity is unknown.

With 60 Vbeta and 13 Jbeta primers, the PCR was carried out. Assay used: immunoSEQ multiplex PCR; TCRdb lists only in-frame clones, some missing. The sample lists 200,000 to 250,000 clones, 82% occurring once. The ends lost 5 bases at V and 6 bases at J; junction bases unmatched: 6. The CDR3 length is 14 residues. The V gene's germline CDR1 is MNHEY and CDR2 SVGAGI. Sequenced input: PBMCs. The rearrangement links TRBV6-5 to TRBJ2-2; TRBD2 agrees at 7 bases. The clonotype originates from a middle-aged woman in good health and CMV-seropositive. The CDR3 reads CASSTGLDAGELFF. The CDR3 DNA reads TGTGCCAGCAGTACCGGACTAGATGCCGGGGAGCTGTTTTTT.